This T cell receptor beta chain was retrieved from a study of blood T cell repertoires in COVID-19. Study-level background: COVID-19 samples from acute and convalescent phases originated in the United States, Italy and Spain.

Sequencing used immunoSEQ multiplex PCR; TCRdb keeps in-frame clones, though not all of them. This sample has about 160,000 clones; more than 75% occur once, and the top ten carry approximately 2.4%. This clone has only one observation. This TCR derives from a man aged 18 to 30 with acute or convalescent COVID-19. The sequenced sample consisted of peripheral blood.

The CDR3, as DNA: TGTGCCAGCAGTTTGAGGGCATTCGCCGGGCCTCGCCCCACAGATACGCAGTATTTT. Its translation is CASSLRAFAGPRPTDTQYF. This chain links TRBV27 with TRBJ2-3, with D perhaps matching TRBD2 (5 bases). CDR3 size: 19 residues. Germline lookup yields CDR1 MNHEY and CDR2 SMNVEV (reference sequence). With 3 bases removed from V and 2 bases from J, the gap between germline ends came to 24 bases.